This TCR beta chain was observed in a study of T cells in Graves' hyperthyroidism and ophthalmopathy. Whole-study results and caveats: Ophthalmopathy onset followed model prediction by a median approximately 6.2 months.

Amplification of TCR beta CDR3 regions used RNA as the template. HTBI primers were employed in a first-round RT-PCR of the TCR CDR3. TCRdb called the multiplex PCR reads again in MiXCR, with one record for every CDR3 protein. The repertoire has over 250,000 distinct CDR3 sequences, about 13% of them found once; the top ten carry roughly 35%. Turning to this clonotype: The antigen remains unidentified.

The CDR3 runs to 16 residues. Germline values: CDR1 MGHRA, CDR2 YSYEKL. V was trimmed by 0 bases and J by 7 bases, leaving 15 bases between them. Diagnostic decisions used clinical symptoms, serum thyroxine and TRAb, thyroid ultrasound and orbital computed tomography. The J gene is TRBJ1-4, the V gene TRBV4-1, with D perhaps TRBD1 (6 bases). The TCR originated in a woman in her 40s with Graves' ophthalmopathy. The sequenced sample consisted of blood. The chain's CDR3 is CASSQDPQGGAEKLFF. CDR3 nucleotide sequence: TGCGCCAGCAGCCAAGATCCACAGGGAGGCGCTGAAAAACTGTTTTTT.